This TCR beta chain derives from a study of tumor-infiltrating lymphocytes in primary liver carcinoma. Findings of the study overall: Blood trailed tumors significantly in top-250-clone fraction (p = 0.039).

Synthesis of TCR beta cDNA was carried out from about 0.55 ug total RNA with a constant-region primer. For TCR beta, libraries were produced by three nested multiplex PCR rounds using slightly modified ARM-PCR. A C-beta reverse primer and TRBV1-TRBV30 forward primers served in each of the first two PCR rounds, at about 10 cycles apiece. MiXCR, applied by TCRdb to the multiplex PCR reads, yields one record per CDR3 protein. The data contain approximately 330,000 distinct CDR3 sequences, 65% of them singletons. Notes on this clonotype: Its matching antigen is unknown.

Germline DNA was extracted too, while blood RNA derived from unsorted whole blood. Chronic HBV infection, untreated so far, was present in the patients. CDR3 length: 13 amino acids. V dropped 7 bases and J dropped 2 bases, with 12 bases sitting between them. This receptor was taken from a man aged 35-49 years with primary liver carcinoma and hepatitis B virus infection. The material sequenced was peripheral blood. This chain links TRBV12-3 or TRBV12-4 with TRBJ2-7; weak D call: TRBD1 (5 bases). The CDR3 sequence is CASKTAQPYEQYF. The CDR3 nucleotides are TGTGCCAGCAAGACAGCGCAACCCTACGAGCAGTACTTC.